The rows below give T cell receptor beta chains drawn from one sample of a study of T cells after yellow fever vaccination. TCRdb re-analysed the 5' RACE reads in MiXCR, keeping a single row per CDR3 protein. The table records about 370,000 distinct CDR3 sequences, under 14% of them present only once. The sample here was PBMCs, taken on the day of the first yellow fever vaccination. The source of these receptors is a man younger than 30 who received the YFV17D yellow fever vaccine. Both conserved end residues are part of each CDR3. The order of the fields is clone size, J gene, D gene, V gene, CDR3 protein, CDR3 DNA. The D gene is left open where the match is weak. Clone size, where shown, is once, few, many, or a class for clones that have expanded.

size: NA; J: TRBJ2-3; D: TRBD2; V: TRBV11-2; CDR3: CASSSRRGTSTDTQYF; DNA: TGTGCCAGCAGTTCAAGGAGGGGGACTAGTACAGATACGCAGTATTTT
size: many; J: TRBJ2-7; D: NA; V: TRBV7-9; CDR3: CASSFGSYEQYF; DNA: TGTGCCAGCAGCTTTGGCAGCTACGAGCAGTACTTC
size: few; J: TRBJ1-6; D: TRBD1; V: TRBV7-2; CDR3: CASSSEGTVYNSPLHF; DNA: TGTGCCAGCAGCTCCGAGGGGACAGTCTATAATTCACCCCTCCACTTT
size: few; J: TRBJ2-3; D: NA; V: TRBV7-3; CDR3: CASTGGNTDTQYF; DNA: TGTGCCAGCACTGGGGGGAACACAGATACGCAGTATTTT
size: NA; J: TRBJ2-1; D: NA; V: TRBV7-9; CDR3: CASHAAYNEQFF; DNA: TGTGCCAGCCACGCGGCTTACAATGAGCAGTTCTTC
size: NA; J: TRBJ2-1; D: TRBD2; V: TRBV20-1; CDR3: CSAAVAGGLRNEQFF; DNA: TGCAGTGCGGCGGTAGCGGGGGGCCTCCGCAATGAGCAGTTCTTC
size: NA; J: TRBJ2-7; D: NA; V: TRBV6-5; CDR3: CASSQGVEQYF; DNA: TGTGCCAGCAGCCAAGGTGTCGAGCAGTACTTC
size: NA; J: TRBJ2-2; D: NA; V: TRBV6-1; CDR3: CASRVGGIAGELFF; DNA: TGTGCCAGCAGAGTAGGGGGAATCGCCGGGGAGCTGTTTTTT
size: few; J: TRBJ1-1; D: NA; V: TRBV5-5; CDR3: CASSQQGIPEAFF; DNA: TGTGCCAGCAGCCAACAGGGAATTCCTGAAGCTTTCTTT
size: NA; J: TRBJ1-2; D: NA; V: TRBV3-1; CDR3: CASTPAGGTYGYTF; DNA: TGTGCCAGCACCCCGGCGGGGGGAACCTATGGCTACACCTTC
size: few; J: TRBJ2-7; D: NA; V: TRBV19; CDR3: CASSPSDTYEQYF; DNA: TGTGCCAGTAGTCCGTCGGATACCTACGAGCAGTACTTC
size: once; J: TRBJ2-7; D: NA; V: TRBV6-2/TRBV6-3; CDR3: CASSSTPGTYEQYF; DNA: TGTGCCAGCAGTTCCACACCGGGGACCTACGAGCAGTACTTC
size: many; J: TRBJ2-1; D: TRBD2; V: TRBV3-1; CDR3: CASSAGTSPSYEQFF; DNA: TGTGCCAGCAGCGCCGGGACTAGCCCCTCCTATGAGCAGTTCTTC
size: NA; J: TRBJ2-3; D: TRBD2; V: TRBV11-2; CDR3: CASSFQSGGAVDTQYF; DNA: TGTGCCAGCAGCTTTCAAAGCGGGGGGGCAGTAGATACGCAGTATTTT